Listed below are T cell receptor beta chains from one sample, sequenced in a study of cytomegalovirus exposure and HLA in healthy donors. The protocol was immunoSEQ multiplex PCR, while the TCRdb copy is restricted to in-frame clones and leaves out a portion. The sample includes approximately 170,000 clones, about four fifths seen only once; the top ten take 2% to 2.5%. Source material: PBMCs. These receptors were obtained from a male donor in good health and CMV-seronegative. Each CDR3 is given with its conserved first and last residue. D genes are given only for firm matches. A clone size is listed for some rows: how often the clone was seen (once, few, many), or a class if it is expanded.

CDR3aa: CASTNSPKETQYF
CDR3nt: TGTGCCAGCACCAATAGCCCGAAAGAGACCCAGTACTTC
abundance: -
v_gene: TRBV21-1
j_gene: TRBJ2-5
d_gene: -

CDR3aa: CASSPGQGAYEQYF
CDR3nt: TGTGCCAGCAGCCCAGGACAGGGGGCCTACGAGCAGTACTTC
abundance: few
v_gene: TRBV5-4
j_gene: TRBJ2-7
d_gene: TRBD1

CDR3aa: CASSQGRAATNEKLFF
CDR3nt: TGCGCCAGCAGCCAAGGGAGGGCGGCGACTAATGAAAAACTGTTTTTT
abundance: -
v_gene: TRBV4-1
j_gene: TRBJ1-4
d_gene: -

CDR3aa: CASSRPMAGSVDTQYF
CDR3nt: TGTGCCAGTAGTAGGCCCATGGCGGGAAGTGTAGATACGCAGTATTTT
abundance: -
v_gene: TRBV19
j_gene: TRBJ2-3
d_gene: -

CDR3aa: CASSLIGTSGNEQFF
CDR3nt: TGTGCCAGCAGCTTAATCGGGACTAGCGGGAATGAGCAGTTCTTC
abundance: -
v_gene: TRBV7-3
j_gene: TRBJ2-1
d_gene: TRBD2

CDR3aa: CSVEDLASGSWYNEQFF
CDR3nt: TGCAGCGTTGAAGATCTTGCCAGCGGGAGTTGGTACAATGAGCAGTTCTTC
abundance: -
v_gene: TRBV29-1
j_gene: TRBJ2-1
d_gene: TRBD2

CDR3aa: CASSVGGGDTQYF
CDR3nt: TGTGCCAGCAGCGTAGGGGGGGGAGATACGCAGTATTTT
abundance: -
v_gene: TRBV9
j_gene: TRBJ2-3
d_gene: TRBD2

CDR3aa: CSVIQATSSYEQYF
CDR3nt: TGCAGCGTTATCCAGGCGACGAGCTCCTACGAGCAGTACTTC
abundance: -
v_gene: TRBV29-1
j_gene: TRBJ2-7
d_gene: -

CDR3aa: CASSPDRVGEKLFF
CDR3nt: TGTGCCAGCAGCCCCGACAGGGTGGGAGAAAAACTGTTTTTT
abundance: few
v_gene: TRBV5-5
j_gene: TRBJ1-4
d_gene: TRBD1

CDR3aa: CASSLRLAESPPHYEQYF
CDR3nt: TGCGCCAGCAGTCTTAGGCTAGCGGAGTCCCCTCCCCATTACGAGCAGTACTTC
abundance: -
v_gene: TRBV23-1
j_gene: TRBJ2-7
d_gene: TRBD2

CDR3aa: CASRNTGSRYEQYF
CDR3nt: TGTGCCAGCAGGAATACAGGGTCAAGGTACGAGCAGTACTTC
abundance: -
v_gene: TRBV5-6
j_gene: TRBJ2-7
d_gene: -

CDR3aa: CASSPIQGGNTEAFF
CDR3nt: TGTGCCAGCAGTCCAATACAGGGGGGGAACACTGAAGCTTTCTTT
abundance: once
v_gene: TRBV28
j_gene: TRBJ1-1
d_gene: TRBD1

CDR3aa: CASSMGRGTEAFF
CDR3nt: TGTGCCAGTAGTATGGGTAGGGGCACTGAAGCTTTCTTT
abundance: -
v_gene: TRBV19
j_gene: TRBJ1-1
d_gene: -

CDR3aa: CASSYSSRGDEQYF
CDR3nt: TGTGCCAGCAGTTACTCGTCCCGGGGGGACGAGCAGTACTTC
abundance: -
v_gene: TRBV6-5
j_gene: TRBJ2-7
d_gene: TRBD2

CDR3aa: CATSPPGQGINEQFF
CDR3nt: TGTGCCACCAGCCCACCGGGACAGGGAATTAATGAGCAGTTCTTC
abundance: -
v_gene: TRBV15
j_gene: TRBJ2-1
d_gene: TRBD1

CDR3aa: CASSGGAYNEQFF
CDR3nt: TGTGCCAGCAGCGGGGGAGCCTACAATGAGCAGTTCTTC
abundance: -
v_gene: TRBV28
j_gene: TRBJ2-1
d_gene: -

CDR3aa: CASSFAGQGAGDTQYF
CDR3nt: TGTGCCAGCTCTTTTGCCGGACAGGGGGCAGGTGATACGCAGTATTTT
abundance: -
v_gene: TRBV18
j_gene: TRBJ2-3
d_gene: TRBD1

CDR3aa: CASSVGLAGGRGETQYF
CDR3nt: TGTGCCAGCAGCGTGGGACTAGCGGGAGGGCGAGGAGAGACCCAGTACTTC
abundance: -
v_gene: TRBV9
j_gene: TRBJ2-5
d_gene: TRBD2

CDR3aa: CASSLEPLSADTQYF
CDR3nt: TGCGCCAGCAGCTTGGAGCCTCTGTCGGCAGATACGCAGTATTTT
abundance: -
v_gene: TRBV5-1
j_gene: TRBJ2-3
d_gene: -

CDR3aa: CASSLSRAGDTQYF
CDR3nt: TGTGCCAGCAGCTTAAGTAGAGCGGGTGATACGCAGTATTTT
abundance: -
v_gene: TRBV5-4
j_gene: TRBJ2-3
d_gene: -

CDR3aa: CASSLQGTGPYEQYF
CDR3nt: TGTGCCAGCAGTCTACAAGGGACAGGGCCCTACGAGCAGTACTTC
abundance: -
v_gene: TRBV25-1
j_gene: TRBJ2-7
d_gene: TRBD1

CDR3aa: CASSLGIYGYTF
CDR3nt: TGTGCCAGCTCCCTCGGGATCTATGGCTACACCTTC
abundance: -
v_gene: TRBV18
j_gene: TRBJ1-2
d_gene: -

CDR3aa: CASSPPRGLAGVDYNEQFF
CDR3nt: TGTGCCAGCAGCCCCCCCCGTGGACTAGCGGGAGTAGATTACAATGAGCAGTTCTTC
abundance: once
v_gene: TRBV28
j_gene: TRBJ2-1
d_gene: TRBD2

CDR3aa: CASSRGQGAYEQYF
CDR3nt: TGTGCCAGCAGCCGGGGACAGGGGGCCTACGAGCAGTACTTC
abundance: -
v_gene: TRBV5-4
j_gene: TRBJ2-7
d_gene: TRBD1

CDR3aa: CASSPHSRSYEQYF
CDR3nt: TGTGCCAGCAGCCCACATAGCCGGTCCTACGAGCAGTACTTC
abundance: -
v_gene: TRBV5-5
j_gene: TRBJ2-7
d_gene: -

CDR3aa: CASIPGRGRTGELFF
CDR3nt: TGTGCCAGCATTCCCGGGAGGGGACGCACCGGGGAGCTGTTTTTT
abundance: -
v_gene: TRBV6-6
j_gene: TRBJ2-2
d_gene: TRBD2

CDR3aa: CASSQEASDYEQYF
CDR3nt: TGCGCCAGCAGCCAAGAGGCTAGCGACTACGAGCAGTACTTC
abundance: -
v_gene: TRBV4-3
j_gene: TRBJ2-7
d_gene: -

CDR3aa: CASSVFSLAAFPDTANEQFF
CDR3nt: TGTGCCAGCAGCGTATTTTCCCTAGCGGCTTTTCCCGACACTGCCAATGAGCAGTTCTTC
abundance: -
v_gene: TRBV9
j_gene: TRBJ2-1
d_gene: TRBD2

CDR3aa: CASSLVATRTFSGANVLTF
CDR3nt: TGTGCCAGCAGCTTAGTAGCGACTAGGACTTTCTCTGGGGCCAACGTCCTGACTTTC
abundance: -
v_gene: TRBV7-2
j_gene: TRBJ2-6
d_gene: -

CDR3aa: CSVDTQGEENTDTQYF
CDR3nt: TGCAGCGTTGATACACAGGGAGAGGAAAACACAGATACGCAGTATTTT
abundance: -
v_gene: TRBV29-1
j_gene: TRBJ2-3
d_gene: -

CDR3aa: CASSPDRGHEKLFF
CDR3nt: TGTGCCAGCAGTCCGGACAGGGGGCATGAAAAACTGTTTTTT
abundance: few
v_gene: TRBV5-4
j_gene: TRBJ1-4
d_gene: TRBD1

CDR3aa: CASSLSRKETQYF
CDR3nt: TGTGCCAGCAGTTTGTCTAGGAAAGAGACCCAGTACTTC
abundance: -
v_gene: TRBV28
j_gene: TRBJ2-5
d_gene: -

CDR3aa: CASAPDHYEQYF
CDR3nt: TGTGCCAGCGCCCCAGATCACTACGAGCAGTACTTC
abundance: -
v_gene: TRBV9
j_gene: TRBJ2-7
d_gene: -

CDR3aa: CASHRDRGRHGYTF
CDR3nt: TGTGCCAGTCACCGGGACAGGGGGCGTCATGGCTACACCTTC
abundance: -
v_gene: TRBV19
j_gene: TRBJ1-2
d_gene: TRBD1

CDR3aa: CASQGVGHGEQYF
CDR3nt: TGTGCCTCACAGGGAGTCGGGCATGGCGAGCAGTACTTC
abundance: few
v_gene: TRBV2
j_gene: TRBJ2-7
d_gene: -

CDR3aa: CASSSGGAPQETQYF
CDR3nt: TGTGCCAGCAGCTCCGGGGGGGCCCCCCAAGAGACCCAGTACTTC
abundance: -
v_gene: TRBV5-6
j_gene: TRBJ2-5
d_gene: TRBD2

CDR3aa: CSVGRAGVIDEQFF
CDR3nt: TGCAGCGTTGGTCGGGCGGGAGTGATTGATGAGCAGTTCTTC
abundance: -
v_gene: TRBV29-1
j_gene: TRBJ2-1
d_gene: TRBD2

CDR3aa: CASSIDRSTGELFF
CDR3nt: TGTGCCAGTAGTATAGATCGGAGCACCGGGGAGCTGTTTTTT
abundance: -
v_gene: TRBV19
j_gene: TRBJ2-2
d_gene: -

CDR3aa: CAWSVQLNTEAFF
CDR3nt: TGTGCCTGGAGTGTACAGTTGAACACTGAAGCTTTCTTT
abundance: -
v_gene: TRBV30
j_gene: TRBJ1-1
d_gene: -